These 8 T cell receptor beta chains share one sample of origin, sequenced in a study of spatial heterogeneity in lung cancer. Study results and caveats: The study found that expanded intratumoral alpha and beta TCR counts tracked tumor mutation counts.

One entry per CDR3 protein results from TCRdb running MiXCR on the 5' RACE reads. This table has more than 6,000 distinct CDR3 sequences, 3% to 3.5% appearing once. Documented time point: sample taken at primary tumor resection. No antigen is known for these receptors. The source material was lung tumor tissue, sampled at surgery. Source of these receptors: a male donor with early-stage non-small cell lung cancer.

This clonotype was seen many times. The CDR3 sequence: CASSRLAGDDEQFF. CDR3 sequence (DNA): TGTGCCAGCAGTCGACTAGCGGGAGACGACGAGCAGTTCTTC. The chain has TRBV12-3 or TRBV12-4 and TRBJ2-1; 12 positions agree with TRBD2. The CDR3 totals 14 residues. Losses at the gene ends were 5 bases for V and 10 bases for J; bases not matched to a gene: 6.

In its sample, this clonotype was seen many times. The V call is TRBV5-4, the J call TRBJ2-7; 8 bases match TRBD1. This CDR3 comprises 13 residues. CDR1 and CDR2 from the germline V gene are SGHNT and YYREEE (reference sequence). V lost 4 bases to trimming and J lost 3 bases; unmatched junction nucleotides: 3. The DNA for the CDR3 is TGTGCCAGCAGCGGCGGGACAGGCTACGAGCAGTACTTC. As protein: CASSGGTGYEQYF.

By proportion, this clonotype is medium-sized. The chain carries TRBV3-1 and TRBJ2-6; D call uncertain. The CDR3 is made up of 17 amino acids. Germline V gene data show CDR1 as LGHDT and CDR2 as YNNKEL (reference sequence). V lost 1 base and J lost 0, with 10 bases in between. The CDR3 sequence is CASSQVPGFSGANVLTF. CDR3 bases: TGTGCCAGCAGCCAAGTCCCAGGCTTCTCTGGGGCCAACGTCCTGACTTTC.

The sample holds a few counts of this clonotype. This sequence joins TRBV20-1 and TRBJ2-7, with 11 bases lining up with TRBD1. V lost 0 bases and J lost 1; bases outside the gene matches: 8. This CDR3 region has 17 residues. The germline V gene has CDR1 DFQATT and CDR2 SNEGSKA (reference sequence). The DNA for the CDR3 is TGCAGTGCTAGAGATCCCGGGACAGGGGGTCGATCCTACGAGCAGTACTTC. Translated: CSARDPGTGGRSYEQYF.

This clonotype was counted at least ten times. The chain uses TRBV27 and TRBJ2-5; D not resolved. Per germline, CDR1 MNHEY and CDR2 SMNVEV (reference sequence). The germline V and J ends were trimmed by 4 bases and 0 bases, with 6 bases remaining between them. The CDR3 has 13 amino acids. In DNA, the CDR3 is TGTGCCAGCAGTTGGGCCAACCAAGAGACCCAGTACTTC. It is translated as CASSWANQETQYF.

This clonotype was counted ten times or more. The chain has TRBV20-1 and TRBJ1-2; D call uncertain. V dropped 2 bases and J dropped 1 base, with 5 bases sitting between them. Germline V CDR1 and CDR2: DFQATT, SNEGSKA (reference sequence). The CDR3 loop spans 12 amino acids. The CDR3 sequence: CSARTRNYGYTF. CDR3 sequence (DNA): TGCAGTGCTAGAACCCGTAACTATGGCTACACCTTC.

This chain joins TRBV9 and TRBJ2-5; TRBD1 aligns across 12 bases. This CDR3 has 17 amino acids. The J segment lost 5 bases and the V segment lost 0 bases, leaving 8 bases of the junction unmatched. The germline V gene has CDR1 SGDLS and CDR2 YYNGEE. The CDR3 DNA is TGTGCCAGCAGCGTAGGGGGACAGGGGGCGAGGGGTGAGACCCAGTACTTC. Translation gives CASSVGGQGARGETQYF.

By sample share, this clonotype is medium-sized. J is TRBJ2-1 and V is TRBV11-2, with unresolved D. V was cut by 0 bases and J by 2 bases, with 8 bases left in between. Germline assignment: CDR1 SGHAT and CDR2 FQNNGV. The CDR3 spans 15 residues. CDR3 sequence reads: CASSLDLAAYNEQFF. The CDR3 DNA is TGTGCCAGCAGCTTAGATCTCGCCGCCTACAATGAGCAGTTCTTC.